Listed here are 21 T cell receptor beta chains from one sample, sequenced in a study of shared clonotypes between healthy human individuals. The repertoire was sequenced with immunoSEQ multiplex PCR; TCRdb's copy has only in-frame clones and lacks some. The table records roughly 2 million clones, 85% to 95% of them present only once. The source material was naive CD4+ T cells sorted from blood. As for subset: CD45RA+ positively selected. The receptors originated from a man younger than 35 in good health.

Notes on this clone: The same CDR3 is also encoded by other DNA sequences in this sample. The chain carries TRBV9 and TRBJ2-5, with D possibly matching TRBD2 (5 bases). V was shortened by 0 bases and J by 1 base, with 7 bases between the two germline ends. Germline CDR1 SGDLS, CDR2 YYNGEE. The length of the CDR3 is 14 residues. Here the CDR3 reads CASSVGGGQETQYF. The DNA of the CDR3 is TGTGCCAGCAGCGTAGGAGGAGGCCAAGAGACCCAGTACTTC.

The gene calls are TRBV6-5 and TRBJ2-7; 10 bases are a match to TRBD1. CDR1 MNHEY and CDR2 SVGAGI come from the germline V gene. With V trimmed by 7 bases and J by 3 bases, 9 bases remained unmatched. The CDR3 is made up of 15 amino acids. This CDR3 is CASTGTRDRGYEQYF. CDR3 coding DNA: TGTGCCAGCACTGGGACCAGGGACAGGGGCTACGAGCAGTACTTC.

The V and J genes are TRBV6-1 and TRBJ1-5, with TRBD1 as a possible D gene (6 bases). Trimming cost V 6 bases and J 6 bases, with 18 bases left between them. The CDR3 length is 15 residues. Germline V gene data show CDR1 as MNHNS and CDR2 as SASEGT. CDR3 sequence (DNA): TGTGCCAGCAGACGACAGGCTTCGACCGGTCAGCCCCAGCATTTT. This gives the protein CASRRQASTGQPQHF.

The chain is built from TRBV9 and TRBJ2-2, with 7 bases aligning to TRBD1. Germline CDR1 is SGDLS and CDR2 is YYNGEE. The CDR3 is 16 amino acids. J gave up 4 bases and V 4 bases, and 10 bases lay outside the gene matches. The CDR3 is CASSSRPGGGTGELFF. DNA of the CDR3: TGTGCCAGCAGCTCCCGTCCAGGGGGTGGCACCGGGGAGCTGTTTTTT.

This clone turned up a few times. The chain employs TRBV30 and TRBJ2-5; tentatively, D is TRBD2 (5 bases). The CDR3 consists of 11 residues. Germline V gives CDR1 GTSNPN, CDR2 SVGIG (reference sequence). V was clipped by 5 bases and J by 7 bases, with 11 bases between them. CDR3 in amino acids: CAWGSPGTQYF. The CDR3 DNA sequence: TGTGCCTGGGGGAGTCCGGGGACCCAGTACTTC.

The chain combines TRBV7-8 with TRBJ2-7; D might be TRBD2 (6 bases). This CDR3 comprises 15 residues. Per germline, CDR1 SGHVS and CDR2 FQNEAQ. Trimming took 8 bases from V and 3 from J, leaving 20 bases between them. CDR3 in amino acids: CASGYRAREVYEQYF. The CDR3 DNA reads as TGTGCCAGCGGGTACCGGGCGCGGGAAGTCTACGAGCAGTACTTC.

The chain is built from TRBV2 and TRBJ1-4, with a tentative D call TRBD1 (6 bases). The germline V and J ends were trimmed by 6 bases and 5 bases, with 16 bases remaining between them. The CDR3 is 15 residues long. Germline V CDR1 and CDR2: SNHLY, FYNNEI. The CDR3 DNA sequence: TGTGCCAGCAGGGGAACAGGGCTACCAAATGAAAAACTGTTTTTT. Its translation is CASRGTGLPNEKLFF.

CDR3 in amino acids: CASDNQGSNEKLFF. CDR3 coding DNA: TGTGCTAGTGACAATCAGGGGAGTAACGAAAAACTGTTTTTT. The chain employs TRBV12-5 and TRBJ1-4, with D perhaps matching TRBD1 (6 bases). There are 14 residues in the CDR3. Germline CDR1 is LGHNT and CDR2 is FRNRAP. V was clipped by 7 bases and J by 8 bases, with 17 bases between them.

The V gene is TRBV5-4, the J gene TRBJ2-1, with 7 nucleotides matching TRBD2. This CDR3 comprises 15 residues. CDR1 is SGHNT and CDR2 is YYREEE in the germline V gene (reference sequence). With 3 bases clipped from V and 8 bases from J, the junction kept 11 bases outside the gene matches. The CDR3 sequence: CASSSRTPGGDEQFF. The CDR3, as DNA: TGTGCCAGCAGCTCCCGGACTCCGGGAGGCGATGAGCAGTTCTTC.

This chain connects TRBV5-1 to TRBJ1-6, with D tentatively TRBD1 (5 bases). The V gene lost 2 bases and the J gene lost 0 bases, with 12 bases spanning the gap. CDR3 size: 17 residues. Germline lookup yields CDR1 SGHRS and CDR2 YFSETQ. The CDR3 DNA reads as TGCGCCAGCAGCTTTGGAGGGACGAGCTCCTATAATTCACCCCTCCACTTT. It codes for CASSFGGTSSYNSPLHF.

The chain has TRBV5-1 and TRBJ2-2, with unresolved D. Trimming took off 0 bases at V and 0 bases at J, with 6 bases between the two ends. CDR1 is SGHRS, CDR2 YFSETQ, per germline. The CDR3 contains 15 residues. The CDR3 sequence: CASSLDPPNTGELFF. CDR3 coding DNA: TGCGCCAGCAGCTTGGACCCTCCGAACACCGGGGAGCTGTTTTTT. The full variable domain, its missing parts supplied by reference TRBV5-1 and TRBJ2-2, is KAGVTQTPRYLIKTRGQQVTLSCSPISGHRSVSWYQQTPGQGLQFLFEYFSETQRNKGNFPGRFSGRQFSNSRSEMNVSTLELGDSALYLCASSLDPPNTGELFFGEGSRLTVL.

This clone was seen a single time. The gene calls are TRBV9 and TRBJ1-4, with D tentatively TRBD1 (6 bases). The CDR3 totals 19 residues. The V gene lost 4 bases and the J gene lost 0 bases, with 22 bases spanning the gap. Germline V gene data show CDR1 as SGDLS and CDR2 as YYNGEE. The CDR3 loop is CASSPRQVVPYATNEKLFF. The CDR3 DNA sequence: TGTGCCAGCAGCCCCCGACAGGTGGTCCCATATGCAACTAATGAAAAACTGTTTTTT.

This clone was recorded only once. The same CDR3 can be traced to other DNA sequences in this sample. The chain links TRBV19 to TRBJ2-3, with 7 bases matching TRBD1. CDR1 is LNHDA, CDR2 SQIVND, per germline (reference sequence). This CDR3 comprises 15 residues. Trimming at V came to 1 base and at J to 0 bases, leaving 1 base not matched to a gene. CDR3: CASSIGQGSTDTQYF. The CDR3, as DNA: TGTGCCAGTAGTATAGGACAGGGAAGCACAGATACGCAGTATTTT.

The chain uses TRBV28 and TRBJ1-2; 10 nucleotides agree with TRBD1. CDR1 is MDHEN, CDR2 SYDVKM, per germline. Losses at the gene ends were 3 bases for V and 4 bases for J; bases not matched to a gene: 2. The CDR3 runs to 14 residues. The CDR3 loop is CASSLDRGSYGYTF. The CDR3 DNA sequence: TGTGCCAGCAGTTTGGACAGGGGGAGCTATGGCTACACCTTC.

The CDR3 DNA is TGCAGCGTTGTAACAGGGGGATCAGGAGGCTACACCTTC. Its translation: CSVVTGGSGGYTF. The genes are TRBV29-1 and TRBJ1-2, with 8 bases fitting TRBD1. Germline V gene sequence: CDR1 SQVTM, CDR2 ANQGSEA. The CDR3 consists of 13 residues. Losses at the gene ends were 4 bases for V and 8 bases for J; bases not matched to a gene: 9.

This clone occurred once. The gene calls are TRBV10-1 and TRBJ1-3, with 9 bases that match TRBD1. The V gene's germline CDR1 is WNHNN and CDR2 SYGVQD (reference sequence). Trimming removed 3 bases from V and 3 bases from J; junction bases left unmatched: 3. CDR3 length equals 15 residues. The CDR3 sequence: CASSDGQGNGNTIYF. CDR3 DNA: TGCGCCAGCAGTGACGGACAGGGGAATGGAAACACCATATATTTT.

Of note for this clone: Other DNA sequences in this sample translate to the same CDR3. The chain has TRBV5-1 and TRBJ2-3; 10 bases fit TRBD2. Germline-derived CDR1 and CDR2 are SGHRS and YFSETQ. The CDR3 totals 15 residues. The ends lost 2 bases at V and 5 bases at J; junction bases unmatched: 5. In DNA form, the CDR3 reads TGCGCCAGCAGCTTAGCGGGGGGGCCACAAGATACGCAGTATTTT. Its translation: CASSLAGGPQDTQYF.

The rearrangement joins TRBV5-1 to TRBJ2-7; TRBD2 matches at 10 bases. The germline gives CDR1 SGHRS, CDR2 YFSETQ. V was pared by 0 bases and J by 5 bases, with 11 bases of the junction left unmatched. The CDR3 contains 17 residues. In DNA form, the CDR3 reads TGCGCCAGCAGCTTGGGGGGCTTAGCGGGAGGTCCCAACGAGCAGTACTTC. Amino acid sequence: CASSLGGLAGGPNEQYF.

The chain uses TRBV5-1 and TRBJ2-7, with D perhaps TRBD1 (6 bases). The germline V and J ends were trimmed by 0 bases and 2 bases, with 12 bases remaining between them. Germline V CDR1 and CDR2: SGHRS, YFSETQ. This CDR3 is built from 15 residues. The CDR3 DNA follows: TGCGCCAGCAGCTTGGGCGTAGGGGGACCCTACGAGCAGTACTTC. This sequence encodes CASSLGVGGPYEQYF.

This clone was counted once. The chain combines TRBV28 with TRBJ2-7, with 7 bases identical to TRBD2. The CDR3 is 14 amino acids. V lost 5 bases, J lost 3 bases, and 7 bases stayed unmatched. Germline CDR1 is MDHEN and CDR2 is SYDVKM. This CDR3 reads CASSPGGWGYEQYF. CDR3 sequence (DNA): TGTGCCAGCAGTCCGGGAGGTTGGGGCTACGAGCAGTACTTC.

This clone came up a few times. The chain couples TRBV18 to TRBJ2-2; 9 bases line up with TRBD1. From germline, CDR1 is KGHSH and CDR2 LQKENI. The CDR3 consists of 15 residues. After removal of 4 bases from V and 5 bases from J, the junction contained 5 bases not matched to a gene. The CDR3, as DNA: TGTGCCAGCTCACTGGACAGGGGAAGTACCGGGGAGCTGTTTTTT. It encodes CASSLDRGSTGELFF. The entire variable domain, with the rest obtained from reference TRBV18 and TRBJ2-2, is as follows: NAGVMQNPRHLVRRRGQEARLRCSPMKGHSHVYWYRQLPEEGLKFMVYLQKENIIDESGMPKERFSAEFPKEGPSILRIQQVVRGDSAAYFCASSLDRGSTGELFFGEGSRLTVL.